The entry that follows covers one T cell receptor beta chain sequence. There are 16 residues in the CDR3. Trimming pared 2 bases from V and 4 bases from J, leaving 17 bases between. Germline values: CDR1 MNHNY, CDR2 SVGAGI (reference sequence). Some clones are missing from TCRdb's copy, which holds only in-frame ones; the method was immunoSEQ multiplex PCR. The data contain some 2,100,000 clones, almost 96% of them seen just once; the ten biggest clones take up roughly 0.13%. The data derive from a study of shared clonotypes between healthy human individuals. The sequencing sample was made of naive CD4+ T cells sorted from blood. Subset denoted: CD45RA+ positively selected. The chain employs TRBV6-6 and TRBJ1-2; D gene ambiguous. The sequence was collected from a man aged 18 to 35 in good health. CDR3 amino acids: CASSYTQTGMGYGYTF. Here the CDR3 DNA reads TGTGCCAGCAGTTACACCCAAACCGGGATGGGCTATGGCTACACCTTC.